The 11 T cell receptor beta chains given below trace back to one sample, sequenced in a study of cytomegalovirus exposure and HLA in healthy donors. This table comes from immunoSEQ multiplex PCR, and its TCRdb copy is limited to in-frame clones, with some not included. The sample yields 300,000 to 450,000 clones, about nine tenths seen once. Specimen: PBMCs. These receptors originate from a woman aged 18-29 years in good health and CMV-seronegative.

The gene calls are TRBV2 and TRBJ2-1, with D possibly being TRBD1 (6 bases). V was trimmed by 6 bases and J by 0 bases, leaving 15 bases between them. The CDR3 sequence is 16 residues long. From germline, CDR1 is SNHLY and CDR2 FYNNEI. The CDR3 DNA is TGTGCCAGCAGCCTGACAGGTTCGAGCTCCTACAATGAGCAGTTCTTC. Protein sequence: CASSLTGSSSYNEQFF.

The chain carries TRBV28 and TRBJ2-3; the match to TRBD1 covers 9 bases. Per the germline V gene, CDR1 is MDHEN and CDR2 is SYDVKM. J was trimmed by 9 bases and V by 6 bases; bases with no gene match: 19. This CDR3 spans 17 amino acids. The CDR3 spells CASRSPPGGTGKSTQYF. CDR3 DNA: TGTGCCAGCAGATCACCCCCTGGCGGGACAGGGAAGAGCACGCAGTATTTT.

The chain is built from TRBV18 and TRBJ2-7; 8 bases match TRBD1. Germline CDR1 KGHSH, CDR2 LQKENI. J lost 4 bases, V lost 4 bases, and 3 bases had no gene match. This CDR3 has 13 amino acids. The CDR3 nucleotides read TGTGCCAGCTCACAACAGGGGGAGTACGAGCAGTACTTC. Translating gives CASSQQGEYEQYF.

J is TRBJ1-2 and V is TRBV6-5; no reliable D call. The CDR3 length is 14 residues. Trimming left V 2 bases short and J 4 bases short, with 11 bases between. Germline loops: CDR1 MNHEY, CDR2 SVGAGI. CDR3 nucleotides: TGTGCCAGCAGTTACGGGGTGGAGGCCTATGGCTACACCTTC. Its protein is CASSYGVEAYGYTF.

This chain joins TRBV4-2 and TRBJ2-7; D is possibly TRBD1 (5 bases). CDR1 is LGHNA, CDR2 YNFKEQ, per germline. V dropped 4 bases and J dropped 2 bases, with 15 bases sitting between them. The CDR3 consists of 15 residues. The CDR3 DNA is TGTGCCAGCAGCCGCTACGCGGACACCACCTACGAGCAGTACTTC. It specifies CASSRYADTTYEQYF.

CDR3 protein: CASSVDGGRRNQPQHF. The CDR3 coding sequence is TGTGCCAGCAGCGTAGACGGGGGGCGACGGAATCAGCCCCAGCATTTT. This chain connects TRBV9 to TRBJ1-5; D is perhaps TRBD1 (6 bases). V lost 0 bases to trimming and J lost 4 bases, with 14 bases between them. CDR3 size: 16 residues. Per the germline V gene, CDR1 is SGDLS and CDR2 is YYNGEE.

This sequence joins TRBV4-2 and TRBJ2-7, with a tentative D call TRBD1 (5 bases). The V and J ends lost 0 bases and 1 base respectively, with 13 bases between them. This CDR3 is 16 amino acids long. Germline CDR1 and CDR2: LGHNA and YNFKEQ. The CDR3 DNA sequence: TGTGCCAGCAGCCAAGATTCTGCCCAGGGATCCTACGAGCAGTACTTC. Its translation is CASSQDSAQGSYEQYF.

The count of this clone is one. The CDR3 region has the DNA TGCGCCAGCAGCCAAGAGGCGGACAGGGGGGTTTGGGCTTTCTTT. It yields the protein CASSQEADRGVWAFF. The rearrangement uses TRBV4-1 and TRBJ1-1, with TRBD1 identical over 10 bases. Germline lookup yields CDR1 MGHRA and CDR2 YSYEKL. V was pared by 0 bases and J by 11 bases, with 9 bases of the junction left unmatched. The CDR3 spans 15 residues.

The chain recombines TRBV6-1 with TRBJ1-1; D might be TRBD1 (6 bases). Germline values: CDR1 MNHNS, CDR2 SASEGT. The CDR3 covers 14 residues. V lost 7 bases and J 7 bases, leaving 19 bases between the germline ends. The CDR3 bases are TGTGCCAGCACGCGAACAGGGCTCTTCGTTGAAGCTTTCTTT. It translates to CASTRTGLFVEAFF.

This clone has just one count. The chain is built from TRBV28 and TRBJ2-3, with 9 positions matching TRBD2. This CDR3 has 14 residues. The germline V gene encodes CDR1 MDHEN and CDR2 SYDVKM. Unmatched junction bases numbered 9, after V lost 5 bases and J lost 9 bases. The CDR3 nucleotides read TGTGCCAGCAGTCCGGGGACTAGCAGATTGACGCAGTATTTT. Its protein is CASSPGTSRLTQYF. Looking up the rest from reference TRBV28 and TRBJ2-3 gives the full variable domain: DVKVTQSSRYLVKRTGEKVFLECVQDMDHENMFWYRQDPGLGLRLIYFSYDVKMKEKGDIPEGYSVSREKKERFSLILESASTNQTSMYLCASSPGTSRLTQYFGPGTRLTVL.

The chain recombines TRBV5-5 with TRBJ2-7, with TRBD1 identical over 9 bases. The length of the CDR3 is 15 residues. The V gene's germline CDR1 is SGHKS and CDR2 YYEKEE (reference sequence). Trimming removed 2 bases from V and 2 bases from J; junction bases left unmatched: 5. CDR3 nucleotides: TGTGCCAGCAGCTTATTGGGACAGGGCACCTACGAGCAGTACTTC. This sequence encodes CASSLLGQGTYEQYF.